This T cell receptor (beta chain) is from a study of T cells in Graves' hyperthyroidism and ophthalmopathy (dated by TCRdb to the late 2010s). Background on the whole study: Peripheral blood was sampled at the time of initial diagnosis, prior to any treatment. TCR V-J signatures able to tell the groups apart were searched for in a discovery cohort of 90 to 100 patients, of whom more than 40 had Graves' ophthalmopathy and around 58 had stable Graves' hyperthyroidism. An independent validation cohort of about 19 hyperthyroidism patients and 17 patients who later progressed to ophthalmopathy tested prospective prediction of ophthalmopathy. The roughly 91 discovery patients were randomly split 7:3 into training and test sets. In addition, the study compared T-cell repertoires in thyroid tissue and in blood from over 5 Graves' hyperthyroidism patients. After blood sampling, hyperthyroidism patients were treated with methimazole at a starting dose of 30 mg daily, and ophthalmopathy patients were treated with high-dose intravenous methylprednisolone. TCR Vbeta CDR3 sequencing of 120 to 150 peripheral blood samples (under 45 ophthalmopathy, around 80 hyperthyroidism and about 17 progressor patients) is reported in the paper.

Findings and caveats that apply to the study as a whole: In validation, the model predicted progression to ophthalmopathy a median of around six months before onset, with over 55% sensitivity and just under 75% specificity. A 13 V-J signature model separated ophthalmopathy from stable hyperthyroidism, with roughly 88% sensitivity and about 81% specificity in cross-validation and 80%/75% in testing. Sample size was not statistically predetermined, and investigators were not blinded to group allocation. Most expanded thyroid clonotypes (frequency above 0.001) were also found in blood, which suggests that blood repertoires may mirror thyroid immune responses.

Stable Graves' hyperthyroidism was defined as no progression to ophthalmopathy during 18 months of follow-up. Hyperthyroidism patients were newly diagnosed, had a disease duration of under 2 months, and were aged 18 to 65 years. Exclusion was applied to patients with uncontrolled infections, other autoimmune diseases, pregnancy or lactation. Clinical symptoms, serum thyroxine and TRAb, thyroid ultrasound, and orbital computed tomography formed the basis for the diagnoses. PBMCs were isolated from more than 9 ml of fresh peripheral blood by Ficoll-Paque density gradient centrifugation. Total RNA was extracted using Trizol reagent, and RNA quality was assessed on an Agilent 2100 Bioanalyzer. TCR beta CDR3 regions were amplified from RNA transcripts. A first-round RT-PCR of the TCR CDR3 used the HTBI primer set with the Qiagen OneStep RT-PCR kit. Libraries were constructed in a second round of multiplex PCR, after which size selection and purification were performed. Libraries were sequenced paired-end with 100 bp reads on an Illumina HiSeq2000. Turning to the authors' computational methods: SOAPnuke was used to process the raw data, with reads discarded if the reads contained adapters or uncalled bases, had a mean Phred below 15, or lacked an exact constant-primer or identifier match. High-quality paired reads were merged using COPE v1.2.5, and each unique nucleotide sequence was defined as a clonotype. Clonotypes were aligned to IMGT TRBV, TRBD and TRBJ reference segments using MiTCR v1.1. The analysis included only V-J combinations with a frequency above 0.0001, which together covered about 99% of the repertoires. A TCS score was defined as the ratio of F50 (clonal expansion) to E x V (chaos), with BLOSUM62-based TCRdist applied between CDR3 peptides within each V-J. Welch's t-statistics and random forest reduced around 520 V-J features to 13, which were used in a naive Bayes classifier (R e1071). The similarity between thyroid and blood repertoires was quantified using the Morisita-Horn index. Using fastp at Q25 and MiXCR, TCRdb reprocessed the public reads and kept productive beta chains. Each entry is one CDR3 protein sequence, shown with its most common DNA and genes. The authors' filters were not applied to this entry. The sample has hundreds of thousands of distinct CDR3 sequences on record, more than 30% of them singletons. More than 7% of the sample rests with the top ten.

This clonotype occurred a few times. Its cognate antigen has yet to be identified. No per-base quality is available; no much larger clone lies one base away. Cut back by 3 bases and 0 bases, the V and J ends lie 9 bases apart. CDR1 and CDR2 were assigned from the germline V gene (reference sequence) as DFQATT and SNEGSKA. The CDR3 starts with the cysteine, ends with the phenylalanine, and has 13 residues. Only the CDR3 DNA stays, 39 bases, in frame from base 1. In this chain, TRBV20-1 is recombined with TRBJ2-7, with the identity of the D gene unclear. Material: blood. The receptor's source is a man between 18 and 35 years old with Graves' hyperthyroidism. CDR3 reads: CSASQIGSYEQYF. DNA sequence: TGCAGTGCTAGCCAAATTGGCTCCTACGAGCAGTACTTC.